Below, 28 T cell receptor beta chains from the same sample are listed, as sequenced in a study of CD4 T cells in relation to SARS-CoV-2 and coronaviruses (dated by TCRdb to the early 2020s). CD4+ T cells from unexposed donors were collected before the COVID-19 pandemic (2011-2018). The library was made by the immunoSEQ multiplex PCR assay. Not all clones reach the TCRdb copy of this immuneACCESS table, which keeps in-frame sequences only. Checked studies attribute under half of the gap to unresolved V genes and leave the rest unexplained. The sample data list around 65,000 clones, and 87% of these were observed just once. Around 1.7% of the sample goes to the ten largest clones. Sequenced sample: memory CD4+ T cells from PBMCs. The sample's cell subset or site label, in plain terms: memory (non-naive) CD4+ T cells. The receptors stem from a human donor in good health.

A note on this clone: One end of the junction does not line up with germline, which may come from a read error. V is TRBV5-1 and J is TRBJ1-1, with D tentatively TRBD1 (5 bases). This CDR3 has 14 amino acids. Germline CDR1 SGHRS, CDR2 YFSETQ. CDR3 coding DNA: TGCGCCAGCAGCTTGGACTTGGGGACCGCAAACGGGGGCTTT. Protein: CASSLDLGTANGGF.

The V gene is TRBV29-1, the J gene TRBJ2-2; D is possibly TRBD2 (7 bases). The germline V gene encodes CDR1 SQVTM and CDR2 ANQGSEA. CDR3 length equals 15 residues. Trimming removed 6 bases at V and 0 bases at J, with 14 bases between. The CDR3 nucleotides read TGCAGCGTGGGGGGGGGCGACGCGAACACCGGGGAGCTGTTTTTT. The encoded protein is CSVGGGDANTGELFF.

The gene calls are TRBV7-2 and TRBJ2-5; 8 nucleotides match TRBD2. The germline V gene encodes CDR1 SGHTA and CDR2 FQGNSA. The CDR3 loop spans 17 amino acids. The V gene end was trimmed by 5 bases and the J gene end by 3 bases; junction bases not matched to a gene: 14. The CDR3 protein is CASSPLRGAGAEETQYF. In DNA form, the CDR3 reads TGTGCCAGCAGCCCTCTCCGGGGAGCGGGAGCGGAAGAGACCCAGTACTTC. Looking up the rest from reference TRBV7-2 and TRBJ2-5 gives the full variable domain: GAGVSQSPSNKVTEKGKDVELRCDPISGHTALYWYRQSLGQGLEFLIYFQGNSAPDKSGLPSDRFSAERTGGSVSTLTIQRTQQEDSAVYLCASSPLRGAGAEETQYFGPGTRLLVL.

This rearrangement joins TRBV5-1 to TRBJ1-1; maybe TRBD1 (6 bases). V lost 0 bases, J lost 5 bases, and 14 bases lay in between. Germline-derived CDR1 and CDR2 are SGHRS and YFSETQ. The CDR3 is made up of 15 amino acids. The DNA of the CDR3 is TGCGCCAGCAGCTTGGGGGTCGGTCAGGGGACTGAAGCTTTCTTT. It translates to CASSLGVGQGTEAFF.

This clone was seen once. The V gene is TRBV6-6, the J gene TRBJ2-3; 7 bases are shared with TRBD1. The junction had 14 bases not matched to a gene; V was cut back by 5 bases and J by 9 bases. Germline assignment: CDR1 MNHNY and CDR2 SVGAGI (reference sequence). There are 15 residues in the CDR3. The DNA of the CDR3 is TGTGCCAGCAGTCCGGGACAGCCCCGGGTTGGGACGCAGTATTTT. It codes for CASSPGQPRVGTQYF.

This clone was recorded a few times. The chain uses TRBV28 and TRBJ2-1; 7 bases match TRBD2. V gave up 3 bases and J gave up 2 bases; unmatched junction bases: 1. The CDR3 consists of 14 residues. Germline V gives CDR1 MDHEN, CDR2 SYDVKM. As DNA, the CDR3 is TGTGCCAGCAGTTTGCGGGAGACCTACAATGAGCAGTTCTTC. Translating gives CASSLRETYNEQFF.

This chain links TRBV5-1 with TRBJ2-7; TRBD2 aligns across 7 bases. Germline trimming cut 4 bases from V and 3 bases from J; bases unmatched to any gene: 10. This CDR3 is 15 amino acids long. Germline assignment: CDR1 SGHRS and CDR2 YFSETQ. The CDR3: CASSLGGEGYYEQYF. The CDR3 coding sequence is TGCGCCAGCAGCCTGGGGGGGGAGGGCTACTACGAGCAGTACTTC.

The V and J genes are TRBV4-3 and TRBJ2-1; TRBD2 might be the D (7 bases). CDR3 length: 15 amino acids. Per germline, CDR1 LGHNA and CDR2 YSLEER. The ends were cut back, 5 bases at V and 2 bases at J, with 13 bases in the middle. The CDR3: CASSLRGPAYNEQFF. The CDR3 coding sequence is TGCGCCAGCAGCTTGCGGGGGCCAGCCTACAATGAGCAGTTCTTC.

The V call is TRBV10-3, the J call TRBJ2-5; 8 bases are a match to TRBD1. The CDR3 has 13 amino acids. V trimming: 7 bases; J trimming: 3 bases; junction bases outside the gene matches: 4. The germline CDR1 and CDR2 sequences are ENHRY and SYGVKD. CDR3 loop: CAIKTGEEETQYF. Written as DNA, the CDR3 is TGTGCCATCAAGACAGGGGAGGAAGAGACCCAGTACTTC.

This rearrangement joins TRBV7-2 to TRBJ2-7, with D perhaps being TRBD1 or TRBD2 (5 bases each). The V and J ends lost 4 bases and 2 bases respectively, with 12 bases between them. This CDR3 contains 14 residues. Germline V gene sequence: CDR1 SGHTA, CDR2 FQGNSA. The DNA for the CDR3 is TGTGCCAGCAGCTCCTCCGGGGCGACCTACGAGCAGTACTTC. Translation: CASSSSGATYEQYF.

The rearrangement uses TRBV6-5 and TRBJ2-7; 14 nucleotides match TRBD2. Germline loops: CDR1 MNHEY, CDR2 SVGAGI. With 11 bases clipped from V and 4 bases from J, the junction kept 10 bases outside the gene matches. This CDR3 has 15 amino acids. The CDR3 nucleotides read TGTGCCGCTACCGGGACTAGCGGGAGTCGGTACGAGCAGTACTTC. It specifies CAATGTSGSRYEQYF.

The rearrangement joins TRBV12-3 or TRBV12-4 to TRBJ2-1; D not resolved. Trimming cost V 3 bases and J 7 bases, with 10 bases left between them. CDR3 size: 13 residues. This chain's CDR3 is CASSFSAVNEQFF. The CDR3 region has the DNA TGTGCCAGCAGTTTTTCCGCGGTAAATGAGCAGTTCTTC.

The V gene is TRBV5-1, the J gene TRBJ1-1; 7 bases fit TRBD1. V lost 1 base, J lost 5 bases, and 11 bases stayed unmatched. Germline V CDR1 and CDR2: SGHRS, YFSETQ. The CDR3 runs 16 residues. CDR3 DNA: TGCGCCAGCAGCTTGAAACTAGGGACAGACGGGACTGAAGCTTTCTTT. Translated, it gives CASSLKLGTDGTEAFF.

The CDR3 nucleotides read TGTGCCAGCAGCCCTTGGACAGGGAGAGCCGGGGAGCTGTTTTTT. It translates to CASSPWTGRAGELFF. The chain uses TRBV5-4 and TRBJ2-2; 8 bases align to TRBD1. The CDR3 has 15 residues. The germline gives CDR1 SGHNT, CDR2 YYREEE (reference sequence). J was trimmed by 6 bases and V by 4 bases; bases with no gene match: 8.

This chain links TRBV5-4 with TRBJ2-5; 9 bases align to TRBD1. The V gene's germline CDR1 is SGHNT and CDR2 YYREEE (reference sequence). This CDR3 region has 15 residues. The trim removed 0 bases at V and 5 bases at J, leaving 5 bases unmatched. The CDR3 here is CASSLEGGTGETQYF. CDR3 DNA sequence: TGTGCCAGCAGCTTGGAAGGGGGGACAGGGGAGACCCAGTACTTC.

The chain couples TRBV2 to TRBJ1-1; D uncertain. Germline CDR1 is SNHLY and CDR2 is FYNNEI. This CDR3 is built from 13 residues. V dropped 2 bases and J dropped 1 base, with 5 bases sitting between them. The CDR3 region is CASSEYRNTEAFF. CDR3 sequence (DNA): TGTGCCAGCAGTGAATACAGGAACACTGAAGCTTTCTTT.

The chain combines TRBV6-5 with TRBJ1-1, with D possibly TRBD1 on 6 matching bases. The CDR3 has 14 residues. Germline CDR1 is MNHEY and CDR2 is SVGAGI. Trimming left V 7 bases short and J 7 bases short, with 19 bases between. In DNA, the CDR3 is TGTGCCAGCACAATCTTGAAGGGGGAGCGTGAAGCTTTCTTT. Amino acid sequence: CASTILKGEREAFF.

The chain employs TRBV2 and TRBJ2-7; no reliable D call. With 4 bases removed from V and 5 bases from J, the gap between germline ends came to 6 bases. Germline lookup yields CDR1 SNHLY and CDR2 FYNNEI. CDR3 length: 11 residues. The CDR3 here is CASSVYDEQYF. CDR3 in DNA: TGTGCCAGCAGTGTGTACGACGAGCAGTACTTC.

This chain connects TRBV2 to TRBJ1-6; a weak D match, TRBD1 (5 bases). CDR3 length equals 13 residues. Germline CDR1 SNHLY, CDR2 FYNNEI. Trimming removed 4 bases at V and 8 bases at J, with 9 bases between. The CDR3 loop is CASSAQGYSPLHF. The DNA of the CDR3 is TGTGCCAGCAGTGCCCAGGGTTATTCACCCCTCCACTTT.

The chain joins TRBV6-5 to TRBJ1-5; no clear D gene. The CDR3 has 14 residues. Trimming pared 7 bases from V and 1 base from J, leaving 11 bases between. Germline CDR1 is MNHEY and CDR2 is SVGAGI. The CDR3 DNA sequence: TGTGCCAGCAAGCCGGGCCTAAGCAATCAGCCCCAGCATTTT. Protein product: CASKPGLSNQPQHF.

The chain combines TRBV9 with TRBJ1-3; D may be TRBD1 (6 bases). The CDR3 contains 17 residues. Trimming left V 3 bases short and J 0 bases short, with 16 bases between. In germline, CDR1 is SGDLS, CDR2 YYNGEE. CDR3 DNA: TGTGCCAGCAGCGCCAAGGGGGGCCTGAGCTCTGGAAACACCATATATTTT. Translated, it gives CASSAKGGLSSGNTIYF.

This chain connects TRBV7-8 to TRBJ1-5; D remains unclear. V was clipped by 2 bases and J by 0 bases, with 8 bases between them. CDR1 and CDR2 from the germline V gene are SGHVS and FQNEAQ. The CDR3 covers 15 residues. The CDR3 DNA sequence: TGTGCCAGCAGCTTATCGGGTTATAGCAATCAGCCCCAGCATTTT. Translating it yields CASSLSGYSNQPQHF.

This clone was found once. The V gene is TRBV9, the J gene TRBJ2-3; perhaps TRBD2 as D (6 bases). The V and J ends lost 2 bases and 2 bases respectively, with 15 bases between them. The CDR3 is made up of 16 amino acids. Germline V gene lookup returns CDR1 SGDLS and CDR2 YYNGEE. The CDR3 region has the DNA TGTGCCAGCAGCGTTTTTGGGCGGGGCCTCACAGATACGCAGTATTTT. Amino acid sequence: CASSVFGRGLTDTQYF.

CDR3: CASSPLAGGNNEQFF. CDR3 DNA: TGTGCCAGCTCACCCTTAGCGGGGGGAAACAATGAGCAGTTCTTC. The chain has TRBV18 and TRBJ2-1, with 10 bases that match TRBD2. Losses at the gene ends were 3 bases for V and 5 bases for J; bases not matched to a gene: 4. This CDR3 comprises 15 residues. Germline V CDR1 and CDR2: KGHSH, LQKENI.

In its sample, this clone was seen once. The chain employs TRBV6-5 and TRBJ2-1; D not certain. Trimming took 7 bases from V and 13 from J, leaving 14 bases between them. Per the germline V gene, CDR1 is MNHEY and CDR2 is SVGAGI. This CDR3 is built from 11 residues. CDR3 bases: TGTGCCAGCACCCATTATGTAGTACAGTTCTTC. Translation: CASTHYVVQFF.

This clone showed up just once. This chain uses TRBV5-5 with TRBJ1-5, with no clear D. Germline-derived CDR1 and CDR2 are SGHKS and YYEKEE (reference sequence). Deletions cut 1 base from V and 3 bases from J, with 11 bases between. This CDR3 comprises 15 residues. Here the CDR3 DNA reads TGTGCCAGCAGCTTGTCGGCAGGCCACAATCAGCCCCAGCATTTT. Translating gives CASSLSAGHNQPQHF. The variable domain in full, with the rest retrieved from reference TRBV5-5 and TRBJ1-5, is DAGVTQSPTHLIKTRGQQVTLRCSPISGHKSVSWYQQVLGQGPQFIFQYYEKEERGRGNFPDRFSARQFPNYSSELNVNALLLGDSALYLCASSLSAGHNQPQHFGDGTRLSIL.

The chain joins TRBV16 to TRBJ1-2, with D possibly TRBD1 on 6 matching bases. V was pared by 1 base and J by 7 bases, with 13 bases between. CDR1 is KGHSY, CDR2 FQNENV, per germline. This CDR3 contains 14 residues. The DNA of the CDR3 is TGTGCCAGCAGCCAATTGTGGGGGACAACTGGCTACACCTTC. It is translated as CASSQLWGTTGYTF.

The chain has TRBV7-9 and TRBJ2-1; 8 bases agree with TRBD2. This CDR3 is 19 amino acids long. Germline assignment: CDR1 SEHNR and CDR2 FQNEAQ (reference sequence). The trim removed 6 bases at V and 0 bases at J, leaving 16 bases unmatched. CDR3 nucleotides: TGTGCCAGCAGTAGATCGGGCGGGGGGCCCCAAAGCTCCTACAATGAGCAGTTCTTC. Its protein product is CASSRSGGGPQSSYNEQFF.